This T cell receptor beta chain was retrieved from a study of quantifying T cell responses using KT2 cells listed by TCRdb under 2017. A note on the overall study: RNA was DNase-treated and reverse transcribed with TCR alpha and beta constant-region primers, mostly using SuperScript III. The efficiency of the T4 ligation step under optimum conditions was estimated to be greater than 9.5%. To avoid over-amplification, PCR2 was carried out as a SYBR Green qPCR and halted once a predetermined fluorescence threshold was reached. What the research found in general, with its limitations: Counts of KT2 alpha and beta sequences scaled linearly with input KT2 cell number over several orders of magnitude. No side-by-side comparison of the pipeline with other TCR sequencing techniques was included in the study. Even at the lowest spike-in tested, roughly one KT2 cell per 100,000 PBMC, KT2 sequences were still detected. At very high KT2 spike-in numbers, detection of KT2 sequences reached saturation.

Libraries were constructed by UMI-ligation and nested PCR. A single-stranded oligonucleotide carrying the Illumina SP2 sequence and a UMI was ligated to the cDNA 3' end using T4 RNA ligase 1. PCR1 consisted of four to five cycles (98 degrees C 15 s, 69 degrees C 30 s, 72 degrees C 40 s), and for the beta primer an equimolar mix of RC1.1 and RC1.2 was used to cover TRBC1 and TRBC2. From PCR2 onward, TCR alpha and beta chains were processed separately, with sample indices and Illumina adaptors added. The UMI, placed after an 8-base spacer, consisted of 12 random nucleotides arranged as two hexamers with a spacer between them. Sequencing was done on an Illumina MiSeq using v2 2x251 paired-end chemistry, usually with about a dozen samples per run. PhiX DNA at roughly 4.5-7% was added to each sequencing library to increase diversity. For the original study's pipeline: bcl2fastq converted raw reads to FASTQ, and Demultiplexor demultiplexed the reads by dual indices. Decombinator assigned V and J genes by tag matching, allowing a single base-pair mismatch. Using UMIs, Collapsinator corrected both sequencing errors and the frequency errors that come from PCR heterogeneity. Decombinator identifiers were converted to nucleotide sequence by CDR3Translator, the sequences were translated to amino acids, and CDR3 was extracted using C- and N-terminal motifs. A cluster of KT2 sequences that shared one unique molecular identifier was counted as a single distinct KT2 TCR. The public sequencing data were trimmed at Q25 with fastp and processed into clonotypes with MiXCR by TCRdb, which kept only in-frame beta chains. One record per CDR3 amino acid sequence lists the most common genes and DNA. TCRdb's processing, not the authors', yielded these V and J calls. For this sample the table gives tens of thousands of distinct CDR3 sequences, of which around 12% were detected only once. Around a tenth of the sample comes from the top ten.

The CDR3 measures 13 amino acids from cysteine to phenylalanine. The only DNA kept is the CDR3, 39 bases in frame from the first base. The trim is 5 bases for V and 6 bases for J, with a gap of 13 bases between the germline ends. Known numbers of KT2, a T cell clone whose TCR had been sequenced previously, were spiked into unfractionated PBMC to test the sensitivity and accuracy of the pipeline. KT2 cells were mixed with a fixed number of PBMC to create a range of KT2-to-PBMC ratios. On this clonotype itself: Its antigen is not yet known. Base quality data are lacking; no much larger clone is found one base away.

The chain employs TRBV12-3 or TRBV12-4 and TRBJ1-2, with TRBD1 perhaps the D gene, on 6 matching bases. Sequencing was carried out using PBMCs spiked with cells of the T cell clone KT2. The sequence derives from a human donor. The CDR3 protein sequence reads: CASSTGGQNGYTF. The sequenced DNA is TGTGCCAGCAGTACCGGTGGACAGAATGGCTACACCTTC.